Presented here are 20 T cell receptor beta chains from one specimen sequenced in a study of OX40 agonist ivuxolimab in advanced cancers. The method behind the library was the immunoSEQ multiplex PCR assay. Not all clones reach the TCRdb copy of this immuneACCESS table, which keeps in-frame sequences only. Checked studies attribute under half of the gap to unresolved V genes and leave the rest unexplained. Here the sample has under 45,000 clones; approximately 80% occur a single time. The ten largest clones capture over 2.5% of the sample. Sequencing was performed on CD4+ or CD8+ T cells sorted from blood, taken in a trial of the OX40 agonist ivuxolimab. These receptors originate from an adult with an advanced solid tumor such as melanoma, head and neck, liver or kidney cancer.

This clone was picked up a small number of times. DNA for the CDR3: TGTGCCAGCAGCTTAGTCTACAATGAGCAGTTCTTC. Amino acids: CASSLVYNEQFF. The chain joins TRBV7-6 to TRBJ2-1; D remains unclear. The germline V gene encodes CDR1 SGHVS and CDR2 FNYEAQ. Deletions cut 1 base from V and 3 bases from J, with 1 base between. CDR3 size: 12 residues. Based on the CDR3 plus reference TRBV7-6 and TRBJ2-1, the full variable domain is GAGVSQSPRYKVTKRGQDVALRCDPISGHVSLYWYRQALGQGPEFLTYFNYEAQQDKSGLPNDRFSAERPEGSISTLTIQRTEQRDSAMYRCASSLVYNEQFFGPGTRLTVL.

The CDR3 sequence is CASSVENTEAFF. CDR3 DNA sequence: TGTGCCAGCAGTGTTGAAAACACTGAAGCTTTCTTT. This chain joins TRBV6-1 and TRBJ1-1; D unclear. V gave up 4 bases and J gave up 2 bases, with 5 bases separating them. From germline, CDR1 is MNHNS and CDR2 SASEGT. CDR3 size: 12 residues.

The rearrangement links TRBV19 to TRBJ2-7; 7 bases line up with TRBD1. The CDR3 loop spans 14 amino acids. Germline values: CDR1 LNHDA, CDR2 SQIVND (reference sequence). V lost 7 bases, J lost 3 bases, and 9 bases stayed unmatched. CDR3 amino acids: CASNPRGQFYEQYV. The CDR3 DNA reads TGTGCCAGTAACCCTAGGGGGCAGTTCTACGAGCAGTACGTC.

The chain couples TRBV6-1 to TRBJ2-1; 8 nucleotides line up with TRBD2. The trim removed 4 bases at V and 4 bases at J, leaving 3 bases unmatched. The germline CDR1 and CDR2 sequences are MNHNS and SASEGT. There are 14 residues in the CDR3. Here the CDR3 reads CASSATSAYNEQFF. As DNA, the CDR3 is TGTGCCAGCAGTGCGACTAGCGCGTACAATGAGCAGTTCTTC.

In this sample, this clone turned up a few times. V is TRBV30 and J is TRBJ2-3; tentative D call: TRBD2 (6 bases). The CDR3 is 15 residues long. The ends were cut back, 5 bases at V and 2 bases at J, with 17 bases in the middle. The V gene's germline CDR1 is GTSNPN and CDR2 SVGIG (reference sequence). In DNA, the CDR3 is TGTGCCTGGTCCTCCGGGACTGAATTCACAGATACGCAGTATTTT. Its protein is CAWSSGTEFTDTQYF. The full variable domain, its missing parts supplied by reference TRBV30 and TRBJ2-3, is SQTIHQWPATLVQPVGSPLSLECTVEGTSNPNLYWYRQAAGRGLQLLFYSVGIGQISSEVPQNLSASRPQDRQFILSSKKLLLSDSGFYLCAWSSGTEFTDTQYFGPGTRLTVL.

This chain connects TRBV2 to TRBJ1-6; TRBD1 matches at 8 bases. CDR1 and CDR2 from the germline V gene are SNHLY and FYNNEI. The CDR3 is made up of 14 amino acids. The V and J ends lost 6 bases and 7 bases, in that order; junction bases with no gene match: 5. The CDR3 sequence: CASRGTGPNSPLHF. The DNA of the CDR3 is TGTGCCAGCAGGGGGACAGGACCCAATTCACCCCTCCACTTT.

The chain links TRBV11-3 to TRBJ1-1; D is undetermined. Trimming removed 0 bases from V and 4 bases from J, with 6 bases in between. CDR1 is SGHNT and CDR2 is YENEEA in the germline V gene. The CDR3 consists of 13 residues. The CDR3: CASSLEGSTEAFF. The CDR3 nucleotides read TGTGCCAGCAGCTTAGAAGGTTCCACTGAAGCTTTCTTT.

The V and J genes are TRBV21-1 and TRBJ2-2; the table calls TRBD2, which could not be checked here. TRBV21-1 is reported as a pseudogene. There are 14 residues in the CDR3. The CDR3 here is CASSKSALTGELFF. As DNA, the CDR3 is TGTGCCAGCAGCAAATCTGCGCTCACCGGGGAGCTGTTTTTT.

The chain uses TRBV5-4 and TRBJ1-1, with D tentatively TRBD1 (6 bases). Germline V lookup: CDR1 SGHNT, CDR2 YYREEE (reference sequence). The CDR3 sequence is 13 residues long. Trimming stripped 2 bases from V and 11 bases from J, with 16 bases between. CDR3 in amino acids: CASSFRQDDEAFF. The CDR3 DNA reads TGTGCCAGCAGCTTTCGACAGGATGACGAGGCTTTCTTT.

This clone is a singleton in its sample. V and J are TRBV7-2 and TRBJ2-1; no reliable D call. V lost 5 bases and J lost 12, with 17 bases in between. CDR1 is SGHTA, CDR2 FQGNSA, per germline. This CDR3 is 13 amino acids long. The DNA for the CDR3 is TGTGCCAGCAGCCTCACGAGGAAGGGTGGGCAGTTCTTC. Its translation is CASSLTRKGGQFF.

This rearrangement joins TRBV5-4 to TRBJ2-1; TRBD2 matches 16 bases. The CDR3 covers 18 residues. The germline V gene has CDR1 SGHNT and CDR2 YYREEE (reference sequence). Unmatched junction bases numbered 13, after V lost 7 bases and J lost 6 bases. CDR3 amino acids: CASAKGGLAGGVSNEQFF. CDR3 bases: TGTGCCAGCGCCAAGGGGGGACTAGCGGGAGGGGTAAGCAATGAGCAGTTCTTC.

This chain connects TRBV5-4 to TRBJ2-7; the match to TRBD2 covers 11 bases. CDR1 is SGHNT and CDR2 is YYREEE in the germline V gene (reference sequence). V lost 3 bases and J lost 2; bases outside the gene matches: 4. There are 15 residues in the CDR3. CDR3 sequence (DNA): TGTGCCAGCAGCTCAGCGGGACTAGCGGCCTACGAGCAGTACTTC. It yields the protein CASSSAGLAAYEQYF.

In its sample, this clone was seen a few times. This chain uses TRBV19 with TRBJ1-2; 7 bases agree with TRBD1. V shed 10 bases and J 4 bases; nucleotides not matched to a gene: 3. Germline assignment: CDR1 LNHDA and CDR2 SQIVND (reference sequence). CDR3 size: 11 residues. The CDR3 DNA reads TGTGCCACTGGGGACAGCTATGGCTACACCTTC. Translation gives CATGDSYGYTF.

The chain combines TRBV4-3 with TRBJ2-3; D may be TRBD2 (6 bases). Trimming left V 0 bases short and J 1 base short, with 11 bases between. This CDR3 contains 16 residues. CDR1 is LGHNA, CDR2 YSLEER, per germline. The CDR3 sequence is CASSQDLGGGTDTQYF. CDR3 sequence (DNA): TGCGCCAGCAGCCAAGATTTGGGAGGTGGCACAGATACGCAGTATTTT.

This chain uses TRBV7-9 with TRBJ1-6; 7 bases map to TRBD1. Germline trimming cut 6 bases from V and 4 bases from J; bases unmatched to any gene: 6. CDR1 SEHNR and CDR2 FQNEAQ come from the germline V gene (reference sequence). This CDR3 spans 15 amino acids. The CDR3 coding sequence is TGTGCCAGCAGTTTCGGGACAGCTTATAATTCACCCCTCCACTTT. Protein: CASSFGTAYNSPLHF.

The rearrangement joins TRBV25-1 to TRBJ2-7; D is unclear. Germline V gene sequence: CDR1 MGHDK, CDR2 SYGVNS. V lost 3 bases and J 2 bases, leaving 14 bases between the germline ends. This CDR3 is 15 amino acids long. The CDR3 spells CASSDPARRPYEQYF. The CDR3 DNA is TGTGCCAGCAGTGACCCCGCGAGGCGCCCCTACGAGCAGTACTTC.

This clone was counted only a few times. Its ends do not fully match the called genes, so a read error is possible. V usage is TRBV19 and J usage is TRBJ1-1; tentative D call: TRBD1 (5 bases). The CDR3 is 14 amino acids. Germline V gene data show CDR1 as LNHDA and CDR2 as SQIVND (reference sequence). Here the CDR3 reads CASSMGVMDTEAFF. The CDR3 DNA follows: TGTGCCAGCAGTATGGGGGTGATGGACACTGAAGCTTTCTTT.

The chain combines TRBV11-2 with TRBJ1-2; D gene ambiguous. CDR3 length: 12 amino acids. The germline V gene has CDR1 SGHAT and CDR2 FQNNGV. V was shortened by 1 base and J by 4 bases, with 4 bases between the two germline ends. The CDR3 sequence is CASSLAGYGYTF. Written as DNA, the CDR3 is TGTGCCAGCAGCTTAGCCGGCTATGGCTACACCTTC. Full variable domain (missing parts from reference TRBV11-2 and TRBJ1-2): EAGVAQSPRYKIIEKRQSVAFWCNPISGHATLYWYQQILGQGPKLLIQFQNNGVVDDSQLPKDRFSAERLKGVDSTLKIQPAKLEDSAVYLCASSLAGYGYTFGSGTRLTVV.

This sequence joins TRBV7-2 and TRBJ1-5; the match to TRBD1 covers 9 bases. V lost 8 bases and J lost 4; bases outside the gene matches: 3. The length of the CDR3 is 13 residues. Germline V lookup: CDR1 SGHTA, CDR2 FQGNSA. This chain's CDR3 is CASGDRVNQPQHF. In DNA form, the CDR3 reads TGTGCCAGCGGGGACAGGGTAAATCAGCCCCAGCATTTT. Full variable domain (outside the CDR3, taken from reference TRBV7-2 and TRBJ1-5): GAGVSQSPSNKVTEKGKDVELRCDPISGHTALYWYRQSLGQGLEFLIYFQGNSAPDKSGLPSDRFSAERTGGSVSTLTIQRTQQEDSAVYLCASGDRVNQPQHFGDGTRLSIL.

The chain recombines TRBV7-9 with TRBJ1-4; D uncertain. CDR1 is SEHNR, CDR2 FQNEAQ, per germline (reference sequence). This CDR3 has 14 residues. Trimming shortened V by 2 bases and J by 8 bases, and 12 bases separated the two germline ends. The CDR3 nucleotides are TGTGCCAGCAGCTTAAGACAAGGAGAGGAAAAACTGTTTTTT. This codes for CASSLRQGEEKLFF.